This entry lists 32 T cell receptor beta chains sequenced from one sample in a study of blood T cell repertoires in COVID-19. Using immunoSEQ multiplex PCR, the repertoire was profiled, and TCRdb retains in-frame clones only, with some absent. The table shows some 320,000 clones, with roughly 86% occurring only once. Specimen: PBMCs or T cells enriched from blood (not recorded which). Receptor source: a woman aged 25 to 45 who had recovered from COVID-19.

The J gene is TRBJ2-1, the V gene TRBV27, with TRBD2 matching 10 bases. CDR1 is MNHEY and CDR2 is SMNVEV in the germline V gene (reference sequence). This CDR3 is built from 19 residues. The J segment lost 1 base and the V segment lost 1 base, leaving 10 bases of the junction unmatched. The CDR3 protein is CASSLYAQAGGFSYNEQFF. The CDR3 DNA sequence: TGTGCCAGCAGTTTATACGCGCAAGCGGGGGGGTTTTCCTACAATGAGCAGTTCTTC.

V usage is TRBV5-5 and J usage is TRBJ1-2, with D unclear. V was cut by 0 bases and J by 3 bases, with 12 bases left in between. Germline assignment: CDR1 SGHKS and CDR2 YYEKEE (reference sequence). This CDR3 has 15 residues. Here the CDR3 DNA reads TGTGCCAGCAGCTTGGTTGCCGAGCCCTACTATGGCTACACCTTC. Encoded protein: CASSLVAEPYYGYTF. Based on the CDR3 plus reference TRBV5-5 and TRBJ1-2, the full variable domain is DAGVTQSPTHLIKTRGQQVTLRCSPISGHKSVSWYQQVLGQGPQFIFQYYEKEERGRGNFPDRFSARQFPNYSSELNVNALLLGDSALYLCASSLVAEPYYGYTFGSGTRLTVV.

In DNA, the CDR3 is TGTGCCAGCAGTTTCAACCCCGGGGTTTCACCCCTCCACTTT. This codes for CASSFNPGVSPLHF. J is TRBJ1-6 and V is TRBV27; D not certain. The CDR3 is 14 amino acids. Trimming left V 3 bases short and J 9 bases short, with 12 bases between. CDR1 and CDR2 from the germline V gene are MNHEY and SMNVEV (reference sequence).

V usage is TRBV3-1 (or the pseudogene TRBV3-2) and J usage is TRBJ1-3; D unclear. V gave up 6 bases and J gave up 3 bases, with 3 bases separating them. The CDR3 contains 11 residues. CDR1 is LGHDT, CDR2 YNNKEL, per germline (reference sequence). The CDR3: CASSLGNTIYF. In DNA form, the CDR3 reads TGTGCCAGCAGTCTTGGAAACACCATATATTTT.

The V gene is TRBV4-1, the J gene TRBJ2-3, with a tentative D call TRBD2 (6 bases). The CDR3 sequence is 18 residues long. CDR1 is MGHRA, CDR2 YSYEKL, per germline. V was shortened by 0 bases and J by 0 bases, with 16 bases between the two germline ends. The CDR3, as DNA: TGCGCCAGCAGCCAAGACCCCCCAGTGGCGGGGAGCACAGATACGCAGTATTTT. Protein product: CASSQDPPVAGSTDTQYF.

The chain links TRBV9 to TRBJ2-1, with D possibly TRBD1 on 6 matching bases. Trimming cost V 2 bases and J 5 bases, with 17 bases left between them. The CDR3 is 16 residues long. The V gene's germline CDR1 is SGDLS and CDR2 YYNGEE. The CDR3 nucleotides are TGTGCCAGCAGCGTCTCCGGGACAATGACGAACAATGAGCAGTTCTTC. This sequence encodes CASSVSGTMTNNEQFF. Variable domain in full (rest from reference TRBV9 and TRBJ2-1): DSGVTQTPKHLITATGQRVTLRCSPRSGDLSVYWYQQSLDQGLQFLIQYYNGEERAKGNILERFSAQQFPDLHSELNLSSLELGDSALYFCASSVSGTMTNNEQFFGPGTRLTVL.

This chain joins TRBV2 and TRBJ2-2, with 8 bases fitting TRBD2. The CDR3 covers 15 residues. Germline loops: CDR1 SNHLY, CDR2 FYNNEI. J lost 1 base, V lost 7 bases, and 5 bases had no gene match. CDR3 in DNA: TGTGCCAGCAATAGGCTAGCGGGGAACACCGGGGAGCTGTTTTTT. Translation gives CASNRLAGNTGELFF.

As DNA, the CDR3 is TGCGCCAGCAGCCCTACTAGCGGGAGTTACAATGAGCAGTTCTTC. Amino acids: CASSPTSGSYNEQFF. This chain links TRBV5-1 with TRBJ2-1; 11 bases fit TRBD2. CDR3 length: 15 residues. Germline CDR1 and CDR2: SGHRS and YFSETQ. V was pared by 4 bases and J by 4 bases, with 4 bases of the junction left unmatched.

This chain uses TRBV5-6 with TRBJ2-3; 12 nucleotides align to TRBD2. The CDR3 has 17 amino acids. V lost 6 bases, J lost 5 bases, and 13 bases stayed unmatched. Germline V gene data show CDR1 as SGHDT and CDR2 as YYEEEE. The CDR3 loop reads CASISFTSGGWIDTQYF. The CDR3 nucleotides read TGTGCCAGCATCTCCTTCACTAGCGGGGGGTGGATAGATACGCAGTATTTT.

The rearrangement uses TRBV7-9 and TRBJ1-1, with D unresolved. The CDR3 contains 15 residues. The germline CDR1 and CDR2 sequences are SEHNR and FQNEAQ (reference sequence). Trimming cost V 2 bases and J 7 bases, with 17 bases left between them. The CDR3 nucleotides read TGTGCCAGCAGCTTAAGCCGTCGGGGTAGCGGTGAAGCTTTCTTT. Translating gives CASSLSRRGSGEAFF.

The rearrangement joins TRBV30 to TRBJ2-2; possibly TRBD1 for D (5 bases). The CDR3 is 15 residues long. Deletions cut 3 bases from V and 4 bases from J, with 15 bases between. The germline V gene has CDR1 GTSNPN and CDR2 SVGIG (reference sequence). The CDR3 nucleotides read TGTGCCTGGAGCGTGGACAAACCTTCCACCGGGGAGCTGTTTTTT. Translating gives CAWSVDKPSTGELFF.

CDR3 coding DNA: TGCGCCAGCAGCTTAGGGAGGCACTATGGCTACACCTTC. It specifies CASSLGRHYGYTF. The chain recombines TRBV5-1 with TRBJ1-2, with no clear D. Germline V gene data show CDR1 as SGHRS and CDR2 as YFSETQ. With 2 bases removed from V and 3 bases from J, the gap between germline ends came to 8 bases. The CDR3 runs to 13 residues.

The J gene is TRBJ2-6, the V gene TRBV2; tentatively, D is TRBD1 (6 bases). Trimming pared 3 bases from V and 1 base from J, leaving 7 bases between. The CDR3 covers 15 residues. CDR1 SNHLY and CDR2 FYNNEI come from the germline V gene. This chain's CDR3 is CASSEDRSGANVLTF. CDR3 DNA sequence: TGTGCCAGCAGTGAGGACAGATCTGGGGCCAACGTCCTGACTTTC.

This clone was picked up one time. The chain recombines TRBV6-5 with TRBJ1-4; D remains unclear. The CDR3 consists of 12 residues. Germline CDR1 MNHEY, CDR2 SVGAGI. V was pared by 4 bases and J by 8 bases, with 8 bases between. The CDR3 DNA reads TGTGCCAGCAGTTGGCAGGCAGAAAAACTGTTTTTT. Amino acids: CASSWQAEKLFF.

V usage is TRBV5-1 and J usage is TRBJ2-3; 11 positions agree with TRBD2. With 4 bases clipped from V and 0 bases from J, the junction kept 4 bases outside the gene matches. The CDR3 spans 16 residues. The germline gives CDR1 SGHRS, CDR2 YFSETQ. The CDR3 nucleotides read TGCGCCAGCAGCCCGGGACTAGCGGAGAGCACAGATACGCAGTATTTT. Protein: CASSPGLAESTDTQYF.

Remarks on this clone: Other DNA sequences in this sample translate to the same CDR3. The chain employs TRBV12-3 or TRBV12-4 and TRBJ1-2; the match to TRBD1 covers 8 bases. The CDR3 sequence is 13 residues long. The V and J ends lost 3 bases and 8 bases, in that order; junction bases with no gene match: 5. The CDR3 sequence: CASSFQGARGYTF. CDR3 coding DNA: TGTGCCAGCAGTTTTCAGGGGGCGCGAGGCTACACCTTC.

The rearrangement links TRBV28 to TRBJ1-4; no reliable D call. The V gene lost 3 bases and the J gene lost 7 bases, with 15 bases spanning the gap. Germline loops: CDR1 MDHEN, CDR2 SYDVKM. The CDR3 runs to 15 residues. The DNA of the CDR3 is TGTGCCAGCAGTTTCCACAGCTTAGTGGGTGAAAAACTGTTTTTT. As protein: CASSFHSLVGEKLFF.

The J gene is TRBJ1-2, the V gene TRBV3-1 (or the pseudogene TRBV3-2), with a possible D match to TRBD1 (6 bases). Germline-derived CDR1 and CDR2 are LGHDT and YNNKEL (reference sequence). Trimming removed 3 bases at V and 6 bases at J, with 14 bases between. This CDR3 is built from 14 residues. The CDR3 DNA follows: TGTGCCAGCAGCCAGTGGGCGGACAGAGATGGCTACACCTTC. Its protein is CASSQWADRDGYTF.

In this sample, this clone turned up a few times. The chain links TRBV27 to TRBJ2-7; D might be TRBD2 (5 bases). CDR3 size: 15 residues. Between the trimmed V and J ends, which lost 6 bases and 0 bases, there was a span of 15 bases. Germline CDR1 is MNHEY and CDR2 is SMNVEV (reference sequence). The chain's CDR3 is CASRARGPSSYEQYF. The CDR3 coding sequence is TGTGCCAGCAGAGCGCGCGGGCCTAGCTCCTACGAGCAGTACTTC.

The chain couples TRBV12-3 or TRBV12-4 to TRBJ1-1; D uncertain. V gave up 8 bases and J gave up 0 bases, with 7 bases separating them. The CDR3 contains 12 residues. The CDR3 region has the DNA TGTGCCAGCCGGTTTATGAACACTGAAGCTTTCTTT. Translating gives CASRFMNTEAFF.

The gene calls are TRBV9 and TRBJ1-3; D may be TRBD1 (6 bases). The germline gives CDR1 SGDLS, CDR2 YYNGEE. Trimming stripped 2 bases from V and 4 bases from J, with 10 bases between. CDR3 length: 14 amino acids. The CDR3 nucleotides are TGTGCCAGCAGCGTGGGGGGGCTCGGAAACACCATATATTTT. Protein sequence: CASSVGGLGNTIYF.

The chain combines TRBV28 with TRBJ1-1; tentatively, D is TRBD1 (5 bases). Germline CDR1 and CDR2: MDHEN and SYDVKM. V was clipped by 1 base and J by 5 bases, with 23 bases between them. The CDR3 contains 18 residues. The CDR3 loop reads CASSLYGGQSGLSTEAFF. The CDR3 nucleotides read TGTGCCAGCAGTTTATACGGGGGTCAGTCCGGGCTGAGTACTGAAGCTTTCTTT.

CDR3 in amino acids: CASSQERIAGDRNEQFF. The CDR3, as DNA: TGCGCCAGCAGCCAAGAGAGGATAGCGGGGGATAGGAATGAGCAGTTCTTC. The genes are TRBV4-1 and TRBJ2-1, with 9 bases that match TRBD2. The CDR3 length is 17 residues. After removal of 0 bases from V and 7 bases from J, the junction contained 10 bases not matched to a gene. Per the germline V gene, CDR1 is MGHRA and CDR2 is YSYEKL.

This clone has just one count. The chain couples TRBV5-1 to TRBJ1-4, with TRBD1 identical over 12 bases. There are 16 residues in the CDR3. Trimming removed 0 bases from V and 7 bases from J; junction bases left unmatched: 4. Germline values: CDR1 SGHRS, CDR2 YFSETQ. The CDR3 DNA follows: TGCGCCAGCAGCTTGGCGGGACAGGGGGCCGGTGAAAAACTGTTTTTT. As protein: CASSLAGQGAGEKLFF.

The sample holds one count of this clone. The chain carries TRBV25-1 and TRBJ1-1; the D gene is possibly TRBD1 (6 bases). V lost 6 bases and J lost 1, with 15 bases in between. The CDR3 loop spans 15 amino acids. Germline lookup yields CDR1 MGHDK and CDR2 SYGVNS. For the CDR3, the DNA is TGTGCCAGCAGGGGCGTAGGCAGGGGGAACACTGAAGCTTTCTTT. This translates into CASRGVGRGNTEAFF.

J is TRBJ1-3 and V is TRBV5-4; maybe TRBD1 (5 bases). V lost 5 bases and J lost 0, with 12 bases in between. The CDR3 consists of 15 residues. CDR1 is SGHNT, CDR2 YYREEE, per germline (reference sequence). DNA for the CDR3: TGTGCCAGCAGTTCCCCACAGGACTCTGGAAACACCATATATTTT. Translating it yields CASSSPQDSGNTIYF.

The chain has TRBV9 and TRBJ2-7; possible D gene TRBD1, 5 bases. Germline V CDR1 and CDR2: SGDLS, YYNGEE. This CDR3 has 13 residues. Trimming cost V 0 bases and J 4 bases, with 8 bases left between them. The CDR3 is CASSVGPGYEQYF. CDR3 DNA sequence: TGTGCCAGCAGCGTAGGGCCAGGGTACGAGCAGTACTTC.

The chain carries TRBV5-8 and TRBJ2-1; D is unclear. CDR1 is SGHTS and CDR2 is YDEGEE in the germline V gene. V was clipped by 5 bases and J by 0 bases, with 12 bases between them. The CDR3 covers 15 residues. Here the CDR3 DNA reads TGTGCCAGCAGGCCCCACTATAGCTCCTACAATGAGCAGTTCTTC. Its translation is CASRPHYSSYNEQFF.

V and J are TRBV9 and TRBJ2-7; 10 bases align to TRBD1. The length of the CDR3 is 17 residues. Germline loops: CDR1 SGDLS, CDR2 YYNGEE. The V segment lost 0 bases and the J segment 4 bases; nucleotides outside the gene matches: 10. The CDR3 nucleotides read TGTGCCAGCAGCGTAGAAGGTTGGGGGACAGGGGTTTACGAGCAGTACTTC. Its protein product is CASSVEGWGTGVYEQYF. The whole variable domain, filled in from reference TRBV9 and TRBJ2-7, reads DSGVTQTPKHLITATGQRVTLRCSPRSGDLSVYWYQQSLDQGLQFLIQYYNGEERAKGNILERFSAQQFPDLHSELNLSSLELGDSALYFCASSVEGWGTGVYEQYFGPGTRLTVT.

This chain connects TRBV10-2 to TRBJ2-3, with TRBD2 matching 12 bases. Germline V gene sequence: CDR1 WSHSY, CDR2 SAAADI. Trimming at V came to 6 bases and at J to 6 bases, leaving 10 bases not matched to a gene. The CDR3 runs to 16 residues. CDR3 DNA sequence: TGCGCCAGCAGCGACCCCACTAGCGGGGGGCCGGATACGCAGTATTTT. Protein product: CASSDPTSGGPDTQYF.

Comments on this clone: A read error may be the cause here, since a much bigger clone is one base away. The genes are TRBV6-2 or TRBV6-3 and TRBJ1-2; a possible D gene is TRBD1 (5 bases). Germline-derived CDR1 and CDR2 are MNHEY and SVGEGT. The CDR3 has 12 residues. Between the trimmed V and J ends, which lost 0 bases and 7 bases, there was a span of 6 bases. The CDR3 reads CASSYSGAGYTF. The CDR3 coding sequence is TGTGCCAGCAGTTACTCAGGGGCTGGCTACACCTTC.

This chain links TRBV18 with TRBJ2-7, with a weak D call TRBD1 (6 bases). This CDR3 contains 13 residues. Germline assignment: CDR1 KGHSH and CDR2 LQKENI. The V and J ends lost 6 bases and 5 bases respectively, with 14 bases between them. This CDR3 is CASSLGGGDEQYF. CDR3 in DNA: TGTGCCAGCTCTCTAGGTGGGGGCGACGAGCAGTACTTC.